This T cell receptor (beta chain) was sequenced in a study of regulatory T cells in long-lasting Graves disease. This clonotype has a single count. HTBI primers from iRepertoire and Arm-PCR of CDR3 regions yielded the TCR beta libraries. Authors' methods: Sample data revealed roughly 62 TRBV and more than 13 TRBJ segments. TCRdb ran MiXCR on the multiplex PCR reads and lists one entry per CDR3 protein. Here the V and J calls rest on TCRdb's processing, not on the authors' analysis. The table has 420,000 or so distinct CDR3 sequences, around 24% seen once. In germline, CDR1 is SGHAT, CDR2 FQNNGV. Trimming removed 3 bases from V and 4 bases from J; junction bases left unmatched: 4. The CDR3 has 16 amino acids. The time point here: persistent/refractory GD, antithyroid drugs over 5 years with positive TRAb. Making the TCR library involved RNA that had been extracted from PBMCs.

V is TRBV11-2 and J is TRBJ2-3, with 13 bases matching TRBD2. The sequencing used peripheral blood mononuclear cells (PBMCs), collected when the disease was refractory, from a patient treated with antithyroid drugs. This receptor was taken from a female donor with Graves disease. The CDR3 DNA reads TGTGCCAGCAGCTTTAGGACTAGCGGGAGACCAGATACGCAGTATTTT. As protein: CASSFRTSGRPDTQYF.